Each of the 31 T cell receptor beta chains below was sequenced from the same sample in a study of a mutant IDH1 vaccine in newly diagnosed glioma. Sequencing used immunoSEQ multiplex PCR; TCRdb keeps in-frame clones, though not all of them. The profile covers about 64,000 clones, with approximately 84% appearing a single time and 8.5% to 9.5% taken by the ten largest. No antigens are known for them. Time point: week 11, during vaccination. Doses comprised 300 ug of mutant IDH1 20-mer peptide each, plus topical imiquimod. This specimen consisted of PBMCs, obtained from a glioma patient whose treatment included an IDH1 peptide vaccine. The receptors were sampled from a woman aged 50 to 60 with glioma.

In DNA form, the CDR3 reads TGTGCCAGCAGCTTACAGGGGCGGGAGACCCAGTACTTC. The encoded protein is CASSLQGRETQYF. The chain recombines TRBV11-2 with TRBJ2-5, with a possible D match to TRBD1 (6 bases). Germline V gene lookup returns CDR1 SGHAT and CDR2 FQNNGV. Trimming left V 2 bases short and J 5 bases short, with 9 bases between. This CDR3 region has 13 residues. Filled out from reference TRBV11-2 and TRBJ2-5, the complete variable domain reads EAGVAQSPRYKIIEKRQSVAFWCNPISGHATLYWYQQILGQGPKLLIQFQNNGVVDDSQLPKDRFSAERLKGVDSTLKIQPAKLEDSAVYLCASSLQGRETQYFGPGTRLLVL.

The chain has TRBV7-7 and TRBJ2-5; TRBD1 agrees at 10 bases. Germline lookup yields CDR1 SSHAT and CDR2 FNYEAQ (reference sequence). The J segment lost 7 bases and the V segment lost 6 bases, leaving 5 bases of the junction unmatched. The CDR3 contains 13 residues. CDR3 coding DNA: TGTGCCAGCAGTCCGGACAGGGGGAGGACCCAGTACTTC. Its protein product is CASSPDRGRTQYF.

This clone was observed a single time. The rearrangement uses TRBV5-1 and TRBJ2-7; D possibly corresponds to TRBD1 (6 bases). The ends were cut back, 0 bases at V and 5 bases at J, with 12 bases in the middle. The CDR3 totals 14 residues. CDR1 and CDR2 (germline): SGHRS, YFSETQ. For the CDR3, the DNA is TGCGCCAGCAGCTTGGAAGGGGGTATAGACGAGCAGTACTTC. Amino acid sequence: CASSLEGGIDEQYF.

This chain uses TRBV6-1 with TRBJ2-1; D gene unclear. Germline CDR1 is MNHNS and CDR2 is SASEGT. The CDR3 spans 16 residues. The germline V and J ends were trimmed by 2 bases and 0 bases, with 11 bases remaining between them. CDR3 amino acids: CASSELGPSSYNEQFF. As DNA, the CDR3 is TGTGCCAGCAGTGAATTAGGGCCTAGCTCCTACAATGAGCAGTTCTTC.

The chain combines TRBV5-5 with TRBJ2-7; 9 bases line up with TRBD2. From germline, CDR1 is SGHKS and CDR2 YYEKEE (reference sequence). The V and J ends lost 0 bases and 2 bases, in that order; junction bases with no gene match: 6. This CDR3 has 16 residues. The CDR3 spells CASSLAALAGTYEQYF. The CDR3 nucleotides read TGTGCCAGCAGCTTGGCCGCCCTAGCGGGGACCTACGAGCAGTACTTC.

The CDR3 DNA follows: TGTGCCAGCAGCAGGAAGGGGGCGCGGAACACTGAAGCTTTCTTT. Residues: CASSRKGARNTEAFF. The gene calls are TRBV5-6 and TRBJ1-1, with TRBD1 matching 7 bases. This CDR3 is 15 amino acids long. CDR1 and CDR2 from the germline V gene are SGHDT and YYEEEE. The junction had 7 bases not matched to a gene; V was cut back by 4 bases and J by 1 base.

V is TRBV2 and J is TRBJ1-3; D uncertain. The V gene's germline CDR1 is SNHLY and CDR2 FYNNEI. This CDR3 has 12 residues. With 9 bases removed from V and 0 bases from J, the gap between germline ends came to 6 bases. CDR3 nucleotide sequence: TGTGCCAGGTTGAGCTCTGGAAACACCATATATTTT. It translates to CARLSSGNTIYF.

The genes are TRBV18 and TRBJ2-7; D could derive from TRBD1 or TRBD2 (5 bases each). Trimming stripped 2 bases from V and 3 bases from J, with 14 bases between. The CDR3 totals 15 residues. CDR1 KGHSH and CDR2 LQKENI come from the germline V gene. CDR3 DNA sequence: TGTGCCAGCTCACCAGGGGGACCCAACTACTACGAGCAGTACTTC. It yields the protein CASSPGGPNYYEQYF.

The chain combines TRBV19 with TRBJ1-5; D is ambiguous. Germline V gene lookup returns CDR1 LNHDA and CDR2 SQIVND (reference sequence). V was cut by 3 bases and J by 0 bases, with 9 bases left in between. CDR3 length: 15 amino acids. CDR3 bases: TGTGCCAGTAGTATTCCGCAGAATAGCAATCAGCCCCAGCATTTT. As protein: CASSIPQNSNQPQHF.

This clone has only one observation. The rearrangement joins TRBV6-5 to TRBJ2-2; D gene uncertain. Looked up from germline, CDR1 is MNHEY and CDR2 is SVGAGI. The ends were cut back, 0 bases at V and 6 bases at J, with 8 bases in the middle. The CDR3 covers 14 residues. The CDR3 loop is CASSYSVGSGELFF. CDR3 DNA sequence: TGTGCCAGCAGTTACTCTGTTGGGTCCGGGGAGCTGTTTTTT.

The gene calls are TRBV18 and TRBJ1-2, with TRBD1 matching over 7 bases. The J segment lost 4 bases and the V segment lost 5 bases, leaving 7 bases of the junction unmatched. CDR3 size: 14 residues. The germline gives CDR1 KGHSH, CDR2 LQKENI. CDR3 sequence reads: CASSTDRVGYGYTF. In DNA form, the CDR3 reads TGTGCCAGCTCAACCGACAGGGTGGGCTATGGCTACACCTTC. Looking up the rest from reference TRBV18 and TRBJ1-2 gives the full variable domain: NAGVMQNPRHLVRRRGQEARLRCSPMKGHSHVYWYRQLPEEGLKFMVYLQKENIIDESGMPKERFSAEFPKEGPSILRIQQVVRGDSAAYFCASSTDRVGYGYTFGSGTRLTVV.

CDR3 sequence reads: CASSRERADTQYF. The CDR3 DNA reads as TGTGCCAGCAGCCGGGAGCGGGCAGATACGCAGTATTTT. This chain connects TRBV14 to TRBJ2-3, with D possibly matching TRBD2 (6 bases). Germline assignment: CDR1 SGHDN and CDR2 FVKESK. The V gene lost 4 bases and the J gene lost 4 bases, with 9 bases spanning the gap. CDR3 length equals 13 residues. The full variable domain, completed using reference TRBV14 and TRBJ2-3, is EAGVTQFPSHSVIEKGQTVTLRCDPISGHDNLYWYRRVMGKEIKFLLHFVKESKQDESGMPNNRFLAERTGGTYSTLKVQPAELEDSGVYFCASSRERADTQYFGPGTRLTVL.

J is TRBJ1-5 and V is TRBV4-1; TRBD1 might be the D (6 bases). Deletions cut 1 base from V and 6 bases from J, with 16 bases between. The germline V gene encodes CDR1 MGHRA and CDR2 YSYEKL. CDR3 length: 16 residues. This chain's CDR3 is CASSQGSAAGAQPQHF. As DNA, the CDR3 is TGCGCCAGCAGCCAAGGCTCGGCGGCAGGGGCTCAGCCCCAGCATTTT.

This clone appeared a few times. The chain combines TRBV15 with TRBJ1-2, with 8 bases identical to TRBD1. V lost 4 bases and J lost 6; bases outside the gene matches: 10. The V gene's germline CDR1 is LNHNV and CDR2 YYDKDF (reference sequence). CDR3 size: 15 residues. The CDR3 DNA reads as TGTGCCACCAGCACAAGGACAGGGAATATGAATGGCTACACCTTC. As protein: CATSTRTGNMNGYTF.

The genes are TRBV11-2 and TRBJ1-4; no clear D gene. V was trimmed by 1 base and J by 4 bases, leaving 4 bases between them. Germline V lookup: CDR1 SGHAT, CDR2 FQNNGV. The CDR3 has 13 residues. CDR3 DNA sequence: TGTGCCAGCAGCTTAGCTCGTAATGAAAAACTGTTTTTT. It is translated as CASSLARNEKLFF.

The rearrangement links TRBV6-5 to TRBJ1-1; D is ambiguous. Trimming took off 2 bases at V and 8 bases at J, with 12 bases between the two ends. Germline loops: CDR1 MNHEY, CDR2 SVGAGI. The CDR3 contains 13 residues. In nucleotides, the CDR3 is TGTGCCAGCAGTTACCAGAGGTTGGAGGAAGCTTTCTTT. It yields the protein CASSYQRLEEAFF.

The chain carries TRBV6-1 and TRBJ2-2, with TRBD1 as a possible D gene (5 bases). V lost 4 bases, J lost 4 bases, and 10 bases lay in between. The CDR3 runs 14 residues. Germline V gene data show CDR1 as MNHNS and CDR2 as SASEGT. CDR3 residues: CASSGAGFTGELFF. The CDR3 DNA follows: TGTGCCAGCAGTGGGGCAGGGTTCACCGGGGAGCTGTTTTTT.

The chain has TRBV29-1 and TRBJ2-3; D perhaps matches TRBD2 (7 bases). From germline, CDR1 is SQVTM and CDR2 ANQGSEA. Trimming shortened V by 8 bases and J by 5 bases, and 23 bases separated the two germline ends. CDR3 length: 15 residues. The CDR3 sequence: CSLRGAAGDGDTQYF. CDR3 in DNA: TGCAGCCTTCGGGGGGCAGCCGGGGACGGAGATACGCAGTATTTT.

The chain has TRBV4-2 and TRBJ2-1; D possibly uses TRBD1 or TRBD2 (5 bases each). V was cut by 6 bases and J by 9 bases, with 12 bases left in between. The germline CDR1 and CDR2 sequences are LGHNA and YNFKEQ. The CDR3 is made up of 12 amino acids. CDR3 in DNA: TGTGCCAGCAGACTCACGGGGCTTGAGCAGTTCTTC. Protein: CASRLTGLEQFF.

The genes are TRBV20-1 and TRBJ1-1; tentative D call: TRBD1 (5 bases). Trimming cost V 5 bases and J 9 bases, with 13 bases left between them. This CDR3 is 11 amino acids long. Germline V lookup: CDR1 DFQATT, CDR2 SNEGSKA (reference sequence). The CDR3 DNA is TGCAGTGCTGCTTCCGGGACTAAAGCTTTCTTT. It codes for CSAASGTKAFF.

The genes are TRBV5-1 and TRBJ2-5; a possible D gene is TRBD1 (6 bases). Trimming stripped 0 bases from V and 1 base from J, with 13 bases between. Germline CDR1 SGHRS, CDR2 YFSETQ. The CDR3 is made up of 16 amino acids. CDR3 in DNA: TGCGCCAGCAGCTTGGCCTTGGGGGACATCCAAGAGACCCAGTACTTC. As protein: CASSLALGDIQETQYF.

The chain employs TRBV2 and TRBJ2-7; possible D gene TRBD2, 6 bases. From germline, CDR1 is SNHLY and CDR2 FYNNEI. V shed 6 bases and J shed 4 bases, with 16 bases lying between them. The CDR3 length is 14 residues. The DNA for the CDR3 is TGTGCCAGCAGGTCGGACATGCGGGGTTACGAGCAGTACTTC. Its translation: CASRSDMRGYEQYF.

Only one count was recorded for this clone. This chain uses TRBV19 with TRBJ1-2; the D gene is possibly TRBD1 (5 bases). Trimming removed 7 bases at V and 1 base at J, with 13 bases between. Germline values: CDR1 LNHDA, CDR2 SQIVND (reference sequence). There are 14 residues in the CDR3. The CDR3 loop reads CASKGQGVNYGYTF. The CDR3 coding sequence is TGTGCCAGTAAAGGCCAGGGTGTTAACTATGGCTACACCTTC.

The J gene is TRBJ1-2, the V gene TRBV7-2; TRBD1 might be the D (5 bases). This CDR3 region has 13 residues. Per germline, CDR1 SGHTA and CDR2 FQGNSA. V lost 5 bases and J lost 5, with 12 bases in between. The DNA of the CDR3 is TGTGCCAGCAGCCTGCCGGGGCGGTATGGCTACACCTTC. It is translated as CASSLPGRYGYTF.

The chain joins TRBV5-4 to TRBJ1-6; D ambiguous. CDR3 length: 15 residues. Germline CDR1 is SGHNT and CDR2 is YYREEE (reference sequence). V gave up 0 bases and J gave up 7 bases, with 11 bases separating them. The CDR3 nucleotides are TGTGCCAGCAGCTTGGACACTCAAGGGAATTCACCCCTCCACTTT. It encodes CASSLDTQGNSPLHF.

Only a few counts were recorded for this clone. This chain links TRBV29-1 with TRBJ1-1; perhaps TRBD1 as D (5 bases). CDR3 length: 12 residues. Trimming cost V 4 bases and J 1 base, with 7 bases left between them. Germline assignment: CDR1 SQVTM and CDR2 ANQGSEA. The CDR3 sequence: CSVGQTNTEAFF. In nucleotides, the CDR3 is TGCAGCGTTGGACAGACGAACACTGAAGCTTTCTTT.

CDR3: CASSTDRDEKLFF. CDR3 sequence (DNA): TGTGCCAGCAGCACTGACAGGGATGAAAAACTGTTTTTT. The V and J genes are TRBV7-6 and TRBJ1-4; 7 bases are a match to TRBD1. The CDR3 consists of 13 residues. Trimming took 5 bases from V and 6 from J; bases not matched to a gene: 3. Looked up from germline, CDR1 is SGHVS and CDR2 is FNYEAQ.

A few counts support this clone. The chain uses TRBV6-5 and TRBJ1-5; D gene unclear. The CDR3 has 13 residues. Trimming took off 8 bases at V and 3 bases at J, with 11 bases between the two ends. Germline CDR1 MNHEY, CDR2 SVGAGI. CDR3: CASARAHNQPQHF. The DNA for the CDR3 is TGTGCCAGCGCCCGGGCCCACAATCAGCCCCAGCATTTT.

The chain links TRBV18 to TRBJ1-2, with TRBD1 matching over 10 bases. With V trimmed by 2 bases and J by 7 bases, 7 bases remained unmatched. This CDR3 spans 15 amino acids. In germline, CDR1 is KGHSH, CDR2 LQKENI. DNA of the CDR3: TGTGCCAGCTCACCAGGACAGGGGGGGAAAGGTGGCTACACCTTC. Residues: CASSPGQGGKGGYTF.

This sequence joins TRBV30 and TRBJ1-3, with D possibly being TRBD1 (5 bases). The V gene's germline CDR1 is GTSNPN and CDR2 SVGIG (reference sequence). There are 14 residues in the CDR3. Trimming took 4 bases from V and 4 from J, leaving 14 bases between them. CDR3 loop: CAWTPRGMGNTIYF. In DNA form, the CDR3 reads TGTGCCTGGACACCTCGGGGGATGGGAAACACCATATATTTT.

The V and J genes are TRBV29-1 and TRBJ2-6; TRBD1 might be the D (5 bases). Germline V lookup: CDR1 SQVTM, CDR2 ANQGSEA. Trimming took 5 bases from V and 4 from J, leaving 12 bases between them. This CDR3 has 14 residues. The CDR3 sequence is CSVIGAPGANVLTF. The CDR3 coding sequence is TGCAGCGTTATAGGGGCGCCCGGGGCCAACGTCCTGACTTTC.